These T cell receptor beta chains were read from a single sample in a study of shared clonotypes between healthy human individuals. Sequenced by immunoSEQ multiplex PCR; TCRdb stores in-frame clones only, minus some. The sample contains around 600,000 clones, 98% of which appear only once. Sequenced material: naive CD8+ T cells sorted from blood. Receptors originate from a man younger than 45 in good health. Both conserved end residues are part of each CDR3. D genes are given only for firm matches. For some rows the clone size is stated as once, few or many, or as a class when expanded; others skip it.

abundance: -; len: 11; d_gene: -; j_gene: TRBJ2-3; v_gene: TRBV27; CDR3nt: TGTGCCAGCAGTCTAGCAGATACGCAGTATTTT; CDR3aa: CASSLADTQYF
abundance: -; len: 14; d_gene: -; j_gene: TRBJ2-7; v_gene: TRBV4-2; CDR3nt: TGTGCCAGCAGTCCCTGGACTAACTCGCTCGAGCAGTACTTC; CDR3aa: CASSPWTNSLEQYF
abundance: -; len: 19; d_gene: TRBD1; j_gene: TRBJ1-1; v_gene: TRBV10-3; CDR3nt: TGTGCCATCAGTGAGACTTCTTCCGGGACAGGGGGCCCGGGCACTGAAGCTTTCTTT; CDR3aa: CAISETSSGTGGPGTEAFF
abundance: -; len: 15; d_gene: TRBD2; j_gene: TRBJ2-7; v_gene: TRBV27; CDR3nt: TGTGCCAGCAGTTTATCTAGCGGGGGCTGGGTCGAGCAGTACTTC; CDR3aa: CASSLSSGGWVEQYF
abundance: -; len: 16; d_gene: -; j_gene: TRBJ2-1; v_gene: TRBV18; CDR3nt: TGTGCCAGCTCACCACAACAGAGGGGGGAACACAATGAGCAGTTCTTC; CDR3aa: CASSPQQRGEHNEQFF
abundance: -; len: 15; d_gene: -; j_gene: TRBJ2-7; v_gene: TRBV27; CDR3nt: TGTGCCAGCAGTTTACGGGCCAGGAACCTCGACGAGCAGTACTTC; CDR3aa: CASSLRARNLDEQYF
abundance: -; len: 12; d_gene: -; j_gene: TRBJ2-3; v_gene: TRBV4-1; CDR3nt: TGCGCCAGCAGCTCAGACCTGGATACGCAGTATTTT; CDR3aa: CASSSDLDTQYF
abundance: -; len: 10; d_gene: -; j_gene: TRBJ2-1; v_gene: TRBV29-1; CDR3nt: TGCAGCGTTTGGAGGAATGAGCAGTTCTTC; CDR3aa: CSVWRNEQFF
abundance: once; len: 16; d_gene: -; j_gene: TRBJ1-1; v_gene: TRBV7-6; CDR3nt: TGTGCCAGCCGGGAGGTACGCCAGAAAAACAACACTGAAGCTTTCTTT; CDR3aa: CASREVRQKNNTEAFF
abundance: -; len: 17; d_gene: -; j_gene: TRBJ2-5; v_gene: TRBV29-1; CDR3nt: TGCAGCGTTGAAGATGAGGGGCTAGTGGGGGCCAGGGTGGCCCAGTACTTC; CDR3aa: CSVEDEGLVGARVAQYF
abundance: -; len: 12; d_gene: -; j_gene: TRBJ2-7; v_gene: TRBV16; CDR3nt: TGTGCCAGCAGCCCAGACCCTTTCAAGCAGTACTTC; CDR3aa: CASSPDPFKQYF
abundance: -; len: 18; d_gene: -; j_gene: TRBJ2-1; v_gene: TRBV4-1; CDR3nt: TGCGCCAGCAGCCAGACATCCGGGACATCCTACCAATTCAACGAGCAGTTCTTC; CDR3aa: CASSQTSGTSYQFNEQFF
abundance: -; len: 16; d_gene: TRBD1; j_gene: TRBJ2-2; v_gene: TRBV28; CDR3nt: TGTGCCAGCAGTTTATTCGACAGGGGTTTCCGCGGGGAGCTGTTTTTT; CDR3aa: CASSLFDRGFRGELFF
abundance: once; len: 15; d_gene: -; j_gene: TRBJ1-2; v_gene: TRBV9; CDR3nt: TGTGCCAGCAGCGCCCTAAGAGGGCATGACTATGGCTACACCTTC; CDR3aa: CASSALRGHDYGYTF
abundance: -; len: 16; d_gene: TRBD2; j_gene: TRBJ2-1; v_gene: TRBV11-1; CDR3nt: TGTGCCAGCAGCCCGGGCGGGCGGGGGGCCTACAATGAGCAGTTCTTC; CDR3aa: CASSPGGRGAYNEQFF
abundance: -; len: 13; d_gene: TRBD1; j_gene: TRBJ1-2; v_gene: TRBV6-4; CDR3nt: TGTGCCAGCAGGAATAGGACAGGGGAGGGCTACACCTTC; CDR3aa: CASRNRTGEGYTF
abundance: once; len: 16; d_gene: TRBD1; j_gene: TRBJ1-2; v_gene: TRBV5-1; CDR3nt: TGCGCCAGCAGCTCCCTACAAACAGGGGATGACTATGGCTACACCTTC; CDR3aa: CASSSLQTGDDYGYTF
abundance: -; len: 14; d_gene: TRBD1; j_gene: TRBJ2-7; v_gene: TRBV28; CDR3nt: TGTGCCAGCATCCCGACAGGGGCCTCCTACGAGCAGTACTTC; CDR3aa: CASIPTGASYEQYF
abundance: -; len: 16; d_gene: TRBD2; j_gene: TRBJ2-3; v_gene: TRBV9; CDR3nt: TGTGCCAGCAGCGTGGGACTAGCGGGAGAAACAGATACGCAGTATTTT; CDR3aa: CASSVGLAGETDTQYF
abundance: -; len: 15; d_gene: -; j_gene: TRBJ2-1; v_gene: TRBV19; CDR3nt: TGTGCCAGTAGTATTAGGCTAGCCTCCTTCGGGGAGCAGTTCTTC; CDR3aa: CASSIRLASFGEQFF
abundance: -; len: 14; d_gene: TRBD1; j_gene: TRBJ2-7; v_gene: TRBV7-9; CDR3nt: TGTGCCAGCAGCCCAGGGACAGGGCCCTACGAGCAGTACTTC; CDR3aa: CASSPGTGPYEQYF
abundance: -; len: 15; d_gene: -; j_gene: TRBJ1-4; v_gene: TRBV5-6; CDR3nt: TGTGCCAGCAGCTTCTTAGCAGCTCAAAATGAAAAACTGTTTTTT; CDR3aa: CASSFLAAQNEKLFF
abundance: -; len: 16; d_gene: TRBD2; j_gene: TRBJ2-2; v_gene: TRBV7-2; CDR3nt: TGTGCCAGCAGCTTACTAGCGGGAAAGGCCCCCGGGGAGCTGTTTTTT; CDR3aa: CASSLLAGKAPGELFF
abundance: -; len: 14; d_gene: -; j_gene: TRBJ2-7; v_gene: TRBV27; CDR3nt: TGTGCCAGCAGTGGCCGGGACGTCTCCTACGAGCAGTACTTC; CDR3aa: CASSGRDVSYEQYF
abundance: once; len: 15; d_gene: -; j_gene: TRBJ1-1; v_gene: TRBV5-1; CDR3nt: TGCGCCAGCAGCTTGTATGGGTCCATGAACACTGAAGCTTTCTTT; CDR3aa: CASSLYGSMNTEAFF
abundance: -; len: 13; d_gene: -; j_gene: TRBJ2-7; v_gene: TRBV27; CDR3nt: TGTGCCAGCAGCTTTGGCAGGGACTACGAGCAGTACTTC; CDR3aa: CASSFGRDYEQYF
abundance: -; len: 10; d_gene: -; j_gene: TRBJ2-1; v_gene: TRBV29-1; CDR3nt: TGCAGCGTCGACGAGGGTGAGCAGTTCTTC; CDR3aa: CSVDEGEQFF
abundance: -; len: 12; d_gene: -; j_gene: TRBJ2-3; v_gene: TRBV7-2; CDR3nt: TGTGCCGGCAGCTTACGCGCGGATACGCAGTATTTT; CDR3aa: CAGSLRADTQYF
abundance: -; len: 19; d_gene: -; j_gene: TRBJ2-7; v_gene: TRBV14; CDR3nt: TGTGCCAGCAGCCCTAGTCCTCACCCCCGGATGGACATCCGCTACGAGCAGTACTTC; CDR3aa: CASSPSPHPRMDIRYEQYF
abundance: -; len: 15; d_gene: TRBD2; j_gene: TRBJ2-7; v_gene: TRBV5-8; CDR3nt: TGTGCCAGCAGCTTACCAACTAGCGATCCCTACGAGCAGTACTTC; CDR3aa: CASSLPTSDPYEQYF
abundance: -; len: 13; d_gene: -; j_gene: TRBJ1-1; v_gene: TRBV2; CDR3nt: TGTGCCAGCCCCGGGAAGATGAACACTGAAGCTTTCTTT; CDR3aa: CASPGKMNTEAFF
abundance: -; len: 14; d_gene: -; j_gene: TRBJ2-3; v_gene: TRBV18; CDR3nt: TGTGCCAGCTCCTTAGCGGACTTCACAGATACGCAGTATTTT; CDR3aa: CASSLADFTDTQYF
abundance: -; len: 14; d_gene: -; j_gene: TRBJ2-4; v_gene: TRBV4-3; CDR3nt: TGCGCCAGCAGCCAAAGCGGATCCAAAAACATTCAGTACTTC; CDR3aa: CASSQSGSKNIQYF
abundance: -; len: 16; d_gene: -; j_gene: TRBJ2-5; v_gene: TRBV6-5; CDR3nt: TGTGCCAGCAGTTACTCAGGGGACACCCCCTTAGAGACCCAGTACTTC; CDR3aa: CASSYSGDTPLETQYF
abundance: -; len: 19; d_gene: -; j_gene: TRBJ2-5; v_gene: TRBV10-3; CDR3nt: TGTGCCATCAGTGAGCCCTGGGTGAGTCCACTGCCATTTGAGGAGACCCAGTACTTC; CDR3aa: CAISEPWVSPLPFEETQYF
abundance: -; len: 13; d_gene: -; j_gene: TRBJ2-1; v_gene: TRBV13; CDR3nt: TGTGCCAGCAGCTTAGGCAGCTACAATGAGCAGTTCTTC; CDR3aa: CASSLGSYNEQFF
abundance: -; len: 14; d_gene: TRBD1; j_gene: TRBJ2-5; v_gene: TRBV13; CDR3nt: TGTGCCAGCACCTACGGGACAGGTCAAGAGACCCAGTACTTC; CDR3aa: CASTYGTGQETQYF
abundance: -; len: 13; d_gene: -; j_gene: TRBJ2-7; v_gene: TRBV5-1; CDR3nt: TGCGCCAGCAGCTTCTCCCAAAACTACGAGCAGTACTTC; CDR3aa: CASSFSQNYEQYF
abundance: -; len: 14; d_gene: -; j_gene: TRBJ2-2; v_gene: TRBV6-4; CDR3nt: TGTGCCAGCAGTGAGCGGTTATACACCGGGGAGCTGTTTTTT; CDR3aa: CASSERLYTGELFF
abundance: few; len: 17; d_gene: -; j_gene: TRBJ2-7; v_gene: TRBV2; CDR3nt: TGTGCCAGCAGTGAACCAATTGACAGGACCCCCACCTACGAGCAGTACTTC; CDR3aa: CASSEPIDRTPTYEQYF
abundance: -; len: 14; d_gene: -; j_gene: TRBJ2-7; v_gene: TRBV11-2; CDR3nt: TGTGCCAGCAGCTTAGCTGGGGAGAAATACGAGCAGTACTTC; CDR3aa: CASSLAGEKYEQYF